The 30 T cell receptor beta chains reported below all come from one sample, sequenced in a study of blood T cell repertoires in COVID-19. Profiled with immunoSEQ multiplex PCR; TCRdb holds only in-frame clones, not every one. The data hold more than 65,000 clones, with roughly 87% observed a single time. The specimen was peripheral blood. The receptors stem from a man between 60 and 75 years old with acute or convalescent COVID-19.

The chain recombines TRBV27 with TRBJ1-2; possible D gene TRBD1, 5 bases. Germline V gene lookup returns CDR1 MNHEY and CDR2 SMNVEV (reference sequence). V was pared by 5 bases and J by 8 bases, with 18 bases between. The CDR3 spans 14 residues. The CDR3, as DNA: TGTGCCAGCAGTCCAGGGACGGCCGCGGGAGGCTACACCTTC. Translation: CASSPGTAAGGYTF.

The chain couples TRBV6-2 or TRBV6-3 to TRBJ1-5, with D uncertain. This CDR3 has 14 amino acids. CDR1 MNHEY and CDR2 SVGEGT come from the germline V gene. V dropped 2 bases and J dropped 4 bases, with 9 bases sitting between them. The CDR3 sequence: CASSYRQQNQPQHF. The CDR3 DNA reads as TGTGCCAGCAGTTACAGGCAACAGAATCAGCCCCAGCATTTT.

CDR3: CASSGQGLFANYGYTF. DNA of the CDR3: TGTGCCAGCAGTGGACAGGGGTTATTCGCTAACTATGGCTACACCTTC. J is TRBJ1-2 and V is TRBV6-6, with 9 bases matching TRBD1. This CDR3 is 16 amino acids long. The trim removed 5 bases at V and 0 bases at J, leaving 7 bases unmatched. CDR1 MNHNY and CDR2 SVGAGI come from the germline V gene (reference sequence).

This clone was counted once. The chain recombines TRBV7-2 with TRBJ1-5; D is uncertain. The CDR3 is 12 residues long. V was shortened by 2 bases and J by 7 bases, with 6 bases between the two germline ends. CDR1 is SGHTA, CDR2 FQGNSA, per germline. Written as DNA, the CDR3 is TGTGCCAGCAGCTTAAACACGCAGCCCCAGCATTTT. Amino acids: CASSLNTQPQHF.

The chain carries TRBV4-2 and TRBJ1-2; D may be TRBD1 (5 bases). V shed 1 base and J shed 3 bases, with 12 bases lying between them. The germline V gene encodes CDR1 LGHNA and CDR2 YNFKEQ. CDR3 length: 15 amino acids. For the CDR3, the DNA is TGTGCCAGCAGCCAAGCTGCGGGGGGGGACTATGGCTACACCTTC. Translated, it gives CASSQAAGGDYGYTF.

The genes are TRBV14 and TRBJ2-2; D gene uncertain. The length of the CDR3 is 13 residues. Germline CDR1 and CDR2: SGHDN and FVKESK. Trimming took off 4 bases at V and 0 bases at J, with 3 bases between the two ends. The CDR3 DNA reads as TGTGCCAGCAGCCCTACGAACACCGGGGAGCTGTTTTTT. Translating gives CASSPTNTGELFF. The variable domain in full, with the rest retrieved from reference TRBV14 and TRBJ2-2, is EAGVTQFPSHSVIEKGQTVTLRCDPISGHDNLYWYRRVMGKEIKFLLHFVKESKQDESGMPNNRFLAERTGGTYSTLKVQPAELEDSGVYFCASSPTNTGELFFGEGSRLTVL.

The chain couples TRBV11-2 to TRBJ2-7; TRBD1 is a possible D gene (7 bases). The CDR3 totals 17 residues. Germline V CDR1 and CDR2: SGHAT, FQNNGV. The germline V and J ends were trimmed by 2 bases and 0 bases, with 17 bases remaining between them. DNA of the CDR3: TGTGCCAGCAGCTTATTAATCGCAGGGGGGAGCTCCTACGAGCAGTACTTC. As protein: CASSLLIAGGSSYEQYF.

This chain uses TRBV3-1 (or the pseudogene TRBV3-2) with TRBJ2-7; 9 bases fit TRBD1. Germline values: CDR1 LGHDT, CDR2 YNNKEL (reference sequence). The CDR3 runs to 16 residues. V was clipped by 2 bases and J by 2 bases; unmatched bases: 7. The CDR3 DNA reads TGTGCCAGCAGCCAACCCTGGACAGGGGAACCCTACGAGCAGTACTTC. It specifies CASSQPWTGEPYEQYF.

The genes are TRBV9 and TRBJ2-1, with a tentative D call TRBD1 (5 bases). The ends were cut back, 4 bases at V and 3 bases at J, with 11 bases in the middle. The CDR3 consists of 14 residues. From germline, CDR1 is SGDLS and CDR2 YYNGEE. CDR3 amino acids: CASSPRVDYNEQFF. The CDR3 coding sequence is TGTGCCAGCAGCCCCAGGGTTGACTACAATGAGCAGTTCTTC.

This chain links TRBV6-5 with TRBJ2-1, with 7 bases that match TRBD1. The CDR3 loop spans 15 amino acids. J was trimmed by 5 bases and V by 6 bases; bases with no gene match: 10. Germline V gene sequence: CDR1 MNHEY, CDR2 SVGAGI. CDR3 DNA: TGTGCCAGCAGCCCGCGACAGGGTCGAAACAATGAGCAGTTCTTC. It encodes CASSPRQGRNNEQFF.

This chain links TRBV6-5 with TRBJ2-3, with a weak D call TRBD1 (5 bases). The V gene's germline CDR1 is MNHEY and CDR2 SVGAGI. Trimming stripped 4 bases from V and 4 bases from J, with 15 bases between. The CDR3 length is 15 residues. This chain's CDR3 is CASSLSSRAADTQYF. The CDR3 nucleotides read TGTGCCAGCAGTTTAAGTTCCAGGGCGGCAGATACGCAGTATTTT.

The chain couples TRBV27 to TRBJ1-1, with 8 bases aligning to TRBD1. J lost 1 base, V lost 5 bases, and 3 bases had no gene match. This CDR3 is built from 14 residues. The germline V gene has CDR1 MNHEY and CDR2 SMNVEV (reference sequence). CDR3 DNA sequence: TGTGCCAGCAGTCCCGGACAGGGGAACACTGAAGCTTTCTTT. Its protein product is CASSPGQGNTEAFF.

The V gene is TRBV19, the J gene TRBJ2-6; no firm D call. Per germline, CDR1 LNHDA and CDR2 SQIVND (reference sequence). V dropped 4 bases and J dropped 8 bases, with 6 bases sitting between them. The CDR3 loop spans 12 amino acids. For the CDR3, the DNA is TGTGCCAGTAGTACTTATACCAACGTCCTGACTTTC. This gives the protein CASSTYTNVLTF. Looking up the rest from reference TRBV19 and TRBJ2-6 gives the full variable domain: DGGITQSPKYLFRKEGQNVTLSCEQNLNHDAMYWYRQDPGQGLRLIYYSQIVNDFQKGDIAEGYSVSREKKESFPLTVTSAQKNPTAFYLCASSTYTNVLTFGAGSRLTVL.

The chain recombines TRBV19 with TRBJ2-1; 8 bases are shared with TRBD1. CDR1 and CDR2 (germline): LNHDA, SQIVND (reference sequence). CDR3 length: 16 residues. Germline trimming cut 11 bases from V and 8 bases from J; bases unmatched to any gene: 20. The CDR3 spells CASSGGQGAFYYEQFF. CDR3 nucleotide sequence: TGTGCCTCCTCAGGTGGGCAGGGGGCATTTTACTATGAGCAGTTCTTC. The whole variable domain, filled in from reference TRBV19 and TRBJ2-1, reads DGGITQSPKYLFRKEGQNVTLSCEQNLNHDAMYWYRQDPGQGLRLIYYSQIVNDFQKGDIAEGYSVSREKKESFPLTVTSAQKNPTAFYLCASSGGQGAFYYEQFFGPGTRLTVL.

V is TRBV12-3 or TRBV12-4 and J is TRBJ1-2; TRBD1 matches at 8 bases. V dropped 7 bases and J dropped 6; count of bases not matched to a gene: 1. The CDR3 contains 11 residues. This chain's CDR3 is CASTRGHGYTF. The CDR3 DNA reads TGTGCCAGCACCAGGGGGCATGGCTACACCTTC.

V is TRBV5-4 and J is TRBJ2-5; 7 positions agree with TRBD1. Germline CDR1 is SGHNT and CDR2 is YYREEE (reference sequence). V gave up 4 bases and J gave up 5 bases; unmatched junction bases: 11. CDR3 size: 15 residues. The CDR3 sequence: CASSPKLGGGETQYF. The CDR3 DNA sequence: TGTGCCAGCAGCCCAAAACTAGGGGGCGGGGAGACCCAGTACTTC.

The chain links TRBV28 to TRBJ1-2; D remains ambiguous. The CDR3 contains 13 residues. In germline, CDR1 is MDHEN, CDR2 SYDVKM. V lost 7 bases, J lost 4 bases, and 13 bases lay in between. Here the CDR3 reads CASTIGGTYGYTF. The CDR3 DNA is TGTGCCAGCACCATAGGAGGTACCTATGGCTACACCTTC.

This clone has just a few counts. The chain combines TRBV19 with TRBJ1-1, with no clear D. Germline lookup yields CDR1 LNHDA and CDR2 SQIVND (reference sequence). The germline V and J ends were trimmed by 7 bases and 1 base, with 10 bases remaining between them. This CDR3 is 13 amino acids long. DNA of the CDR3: TGTGCCAGTACCTATTATGGGAACACTGAAGCTTTCTTT. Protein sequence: CASTYYGNTEAFF.

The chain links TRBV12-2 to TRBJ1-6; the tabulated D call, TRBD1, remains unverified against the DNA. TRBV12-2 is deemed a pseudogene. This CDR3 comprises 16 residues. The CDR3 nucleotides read TGTGCAAGTCTCCCGAAGGGGATGGTCTATTGGTCACCCCTCCACTTT. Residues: CASLPKGMVYWSPLHF.

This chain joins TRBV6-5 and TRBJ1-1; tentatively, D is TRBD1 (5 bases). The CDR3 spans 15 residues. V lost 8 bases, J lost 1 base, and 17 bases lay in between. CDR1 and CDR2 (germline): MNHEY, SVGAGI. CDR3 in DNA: TGTGCCAGCTCAGGCAGGGCTGTGGGGAACACTGAAGCTTTCTTT. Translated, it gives CASSGRAVGNTEAFF.

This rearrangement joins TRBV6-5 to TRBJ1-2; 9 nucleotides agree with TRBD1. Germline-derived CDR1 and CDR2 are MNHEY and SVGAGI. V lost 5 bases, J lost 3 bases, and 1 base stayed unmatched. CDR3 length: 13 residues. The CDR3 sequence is CASSRQGDYGYTF. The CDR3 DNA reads TGTGCCAGCAGTCGACAGGGGGACTATGGCTACACCTTC.

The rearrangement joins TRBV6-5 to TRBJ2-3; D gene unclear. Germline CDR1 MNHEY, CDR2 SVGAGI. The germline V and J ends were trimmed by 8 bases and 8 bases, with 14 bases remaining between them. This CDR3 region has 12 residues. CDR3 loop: CASHPPGGTQYF. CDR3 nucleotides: TGTGCCAGCCACCCACCCGGTGGTACGCAGTATTTT.

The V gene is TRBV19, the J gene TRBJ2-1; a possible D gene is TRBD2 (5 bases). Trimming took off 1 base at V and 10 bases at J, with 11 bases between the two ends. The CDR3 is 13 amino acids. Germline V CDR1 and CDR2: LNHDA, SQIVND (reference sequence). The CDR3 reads CASSIVHGEEQFF. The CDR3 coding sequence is TGTGCCAGTAGTATAGTACACGGGGAGGAGCAGTTCTTC. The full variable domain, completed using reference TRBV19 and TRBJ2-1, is DGGITQSPKYLFRKEGQNVTLSCEQNLNHDAMYWYRQDPGQGLRLIYYSQIVNDFQKGDIAEGYSVSREKKESFPLTVTSAQKNPTAFYLCASSIVHGEEQFFGPGTRLTVL.

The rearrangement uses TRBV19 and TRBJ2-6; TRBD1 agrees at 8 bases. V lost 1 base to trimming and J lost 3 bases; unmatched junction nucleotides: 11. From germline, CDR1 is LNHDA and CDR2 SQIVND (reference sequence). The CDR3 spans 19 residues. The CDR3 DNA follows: TGTGCCAGTAGTATAGTTTACGGCAGGGGGCTATATGGGGCCAACGTCCTGACTTTC. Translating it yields CASSIVYGRGLYGANVLTF.

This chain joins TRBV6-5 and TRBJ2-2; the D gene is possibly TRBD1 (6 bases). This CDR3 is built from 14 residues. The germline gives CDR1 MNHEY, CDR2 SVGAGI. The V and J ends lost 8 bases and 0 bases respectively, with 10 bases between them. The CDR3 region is CASRDTANTGELFF. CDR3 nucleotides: TGTGCCAGCCGGGACACCGCGAACACCGGGGAGCTGTTTTTT.

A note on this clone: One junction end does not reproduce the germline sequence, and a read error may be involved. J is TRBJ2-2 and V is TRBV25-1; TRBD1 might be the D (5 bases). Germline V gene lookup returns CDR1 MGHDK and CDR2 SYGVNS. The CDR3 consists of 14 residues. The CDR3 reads CASSDSMGHGELFF. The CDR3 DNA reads TGTGCAAGCAGTGATAGTATGGGGCACGGGGAGCTGTTTTTT.

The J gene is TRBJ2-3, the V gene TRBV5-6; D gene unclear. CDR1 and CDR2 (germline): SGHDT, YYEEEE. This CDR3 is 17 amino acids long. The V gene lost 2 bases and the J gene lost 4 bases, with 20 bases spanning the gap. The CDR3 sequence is CASSFPAGSQKADTQYF. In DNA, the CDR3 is TGTGCCAGCAGCTTCCCAGCCGGTTCACAGAAGGCAGATACGCAGTATTTT.

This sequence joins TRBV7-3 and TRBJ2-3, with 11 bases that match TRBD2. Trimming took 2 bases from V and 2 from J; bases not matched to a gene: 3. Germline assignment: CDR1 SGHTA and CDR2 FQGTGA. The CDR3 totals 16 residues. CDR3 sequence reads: CASSLGTSGYTDTQYF. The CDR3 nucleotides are TGTGCCAGCAGCTTAGGGACTAGCGGCTACACAGATACGCAGTATTTT.

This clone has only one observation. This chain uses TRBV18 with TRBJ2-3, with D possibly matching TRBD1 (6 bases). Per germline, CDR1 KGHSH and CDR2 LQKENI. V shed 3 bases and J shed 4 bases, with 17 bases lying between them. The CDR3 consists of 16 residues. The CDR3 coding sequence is TGTGCCAGCTCACCCCGGGACACTTACAGGGCAGATACGCAGTATTTT. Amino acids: CASSPRDTYRADTQYF.

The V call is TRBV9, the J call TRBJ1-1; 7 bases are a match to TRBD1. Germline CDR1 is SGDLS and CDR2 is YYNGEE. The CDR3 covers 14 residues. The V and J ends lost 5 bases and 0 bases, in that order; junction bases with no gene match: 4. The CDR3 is CASSTGAMNTEAFF. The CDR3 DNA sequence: TGTGCCAGCAGTACAGGGGCCATGAACACTGAAGCTTTCTTT.